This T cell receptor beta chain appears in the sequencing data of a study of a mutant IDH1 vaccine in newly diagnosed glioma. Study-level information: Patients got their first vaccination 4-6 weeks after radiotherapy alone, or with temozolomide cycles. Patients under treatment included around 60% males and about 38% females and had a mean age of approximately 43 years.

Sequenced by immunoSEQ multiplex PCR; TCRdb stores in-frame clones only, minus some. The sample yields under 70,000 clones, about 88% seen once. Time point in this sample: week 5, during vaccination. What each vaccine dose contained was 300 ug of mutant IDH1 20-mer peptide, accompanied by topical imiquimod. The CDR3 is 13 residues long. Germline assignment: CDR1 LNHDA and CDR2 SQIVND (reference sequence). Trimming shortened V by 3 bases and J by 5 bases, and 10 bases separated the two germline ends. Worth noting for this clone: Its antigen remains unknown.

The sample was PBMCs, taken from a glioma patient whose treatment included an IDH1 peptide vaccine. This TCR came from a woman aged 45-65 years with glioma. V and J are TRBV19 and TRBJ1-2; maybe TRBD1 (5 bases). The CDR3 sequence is CASSMGPLYGYTF. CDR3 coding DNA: TGTGCCAGTAGTATGGGGCCCCTATATGGCTACACCTTC. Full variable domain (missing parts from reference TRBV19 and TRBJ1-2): DGGITQSPKYLFRKEGQNVTLSCEQNLNHDAMYWYRQDPGQGLRLIYYSQIVNDFQKGDIAEGYSVSREKKESFPLTVTSAQKNPTAFYLCASSMGPLYGYTFGSGTRLTVV.